The entry that follows covers one T cell receptor (beta chain) sequence. Its antigen is as yet unknown. The data belong to a study of T cell responses to AZD1222 COVID-19 vaccine. Per germline, CDR1 MGHDK and CDR2 SYGVNS. CDR3 length: 17 residues. Trimming pared 3 bases from V and 0 bases from J, leaving 15 bases between. Study observations and caveats: Spike-specific TCR repertoires showed rising breadth and depth after two AZD1222 doses.

TCRdb's table, derived via immunoSEQ multiplex PCR, lists solely in-frame clones and lacks some. The profile covers 150,000 to 200,000 clones, with roughly 91% appearing a single time and about 5.9% taken by the ten largest. Sequenced material: peripheral blood, taken 28 days after the second AZD1222 dose. The clonotype was recovered from an adult who received the AZD1222 COVID-19 vaccine. This chain connects TRBV25-1 to TRBJ2-1; D uncertain. The chain's CDR3 is CASSDWVAQSSYNEQFF. DNA of the CDR3: TGTGCCAGCAGTGATTGGGTGGCCCAAAGCTCCTACAATGAGCAGTTCTTC.